The clone carrying this TCR beta chain was recorded many times. Arm-PCR with iRepertoire HTBI primers amplified the CDR3 regions for these TCR beta libraries. TCRdb processed the multiplex PCR reads anew with MiXCR; each CDR3 protein has one entry. The repertoire consists of about 470,000 distinct CDR3 sequences, with 14% to 15% occurring once and the leading ten covering approximately 16%. J lost 7 bases, V lost 5 bases, and 12 bases had no gene match. CDR1 and CDR2 (germline): LGHDT, YNNKEL (reference sequence). The CDR3 runs to 17 residues. This sample stems from a study of regulatory T cells in long-lasting Graves disease. Study as a whole: Less than 3 months of antithyroid drugs had been taken by newly diagnosed Graves' patients.

Specified time point: newly diagnosed GD, antithyroid drugs for less than 3 months. PBMCs were the source of the RNA used for TCR sequencing. The same data also went into a second study, on T cells in Graves' hyperthyroidism and ophthalmopathy. As that study records: Appearing also in blood were most of the thyroid clonotypes expanded above 0.001.

J is TRBJ2-2 and V is TRBV3-1; 11 bases align to TRBD2. The sequence was collected from a woman aged 25 to 39 with Graves disease. Specimen: peripheral blood mononuclear cells (PBMCs), collected at new diagnosis, from a patient treated with antithyroid drugs. For the CDR3, the DNA is TGTGCCAGCAGCGTTGACCCGCAACTAGCGGGAGTCGGGGAGCTGTTTTTT. Translating it yields CASSVDPQLAGVGELFF. Combining the CDR3 with reference TRBV3-1 and TRBJ2-2 gives the whole variable domain DTAVSQTPKYLVTQMGNDKSIKCEQNLGHDTMYWYKQDSKKFLKIMFSYNNKELIINETVPNRFSPKSPDKAHLNLHINSLELGDSAVYFCASSVDPQLAGVGELFFGEGSRLTVL.